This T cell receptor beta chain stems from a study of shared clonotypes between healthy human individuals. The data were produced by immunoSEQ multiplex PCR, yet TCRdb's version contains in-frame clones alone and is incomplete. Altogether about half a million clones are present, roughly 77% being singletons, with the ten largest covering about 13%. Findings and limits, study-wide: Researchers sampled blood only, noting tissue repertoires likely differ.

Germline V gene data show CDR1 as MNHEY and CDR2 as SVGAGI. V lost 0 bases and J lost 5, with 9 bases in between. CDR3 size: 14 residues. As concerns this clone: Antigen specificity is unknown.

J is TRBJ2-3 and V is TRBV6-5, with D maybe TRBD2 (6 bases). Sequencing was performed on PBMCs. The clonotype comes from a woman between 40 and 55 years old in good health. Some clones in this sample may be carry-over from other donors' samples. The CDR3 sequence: CASSYSEGRDTQYF. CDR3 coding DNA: TGTGCCAGCAGTTACTCGGAGGGGAGAGATACGCAGTATTTT.